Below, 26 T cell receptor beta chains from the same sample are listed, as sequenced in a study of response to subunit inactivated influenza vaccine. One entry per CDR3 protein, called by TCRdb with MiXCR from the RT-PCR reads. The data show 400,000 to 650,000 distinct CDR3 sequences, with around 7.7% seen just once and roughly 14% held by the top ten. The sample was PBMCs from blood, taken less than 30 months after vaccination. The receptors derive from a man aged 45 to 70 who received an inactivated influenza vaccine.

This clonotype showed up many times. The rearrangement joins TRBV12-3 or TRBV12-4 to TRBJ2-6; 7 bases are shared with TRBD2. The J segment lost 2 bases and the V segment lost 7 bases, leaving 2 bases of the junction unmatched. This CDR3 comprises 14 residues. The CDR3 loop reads CASTRGAGANVLTF. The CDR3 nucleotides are TGTGCCAGCACACGGGGGGCTGGGGCCAACGTCCTGACTTTC.

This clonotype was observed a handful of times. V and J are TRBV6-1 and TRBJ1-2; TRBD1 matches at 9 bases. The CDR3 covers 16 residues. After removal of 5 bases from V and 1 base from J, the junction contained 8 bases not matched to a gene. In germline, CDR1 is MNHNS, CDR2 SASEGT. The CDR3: CASSPDRGYNNYGYTF. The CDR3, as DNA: TGTGCCAGCAGTCCAGACAGGGGGTACAATAACTATGGCTACACCTTC.

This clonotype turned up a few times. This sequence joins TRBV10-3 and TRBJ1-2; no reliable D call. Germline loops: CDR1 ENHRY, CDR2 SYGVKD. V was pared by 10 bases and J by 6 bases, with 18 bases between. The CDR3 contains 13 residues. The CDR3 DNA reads TGTGCCACCCTCAAGGAGCTGAGGCATGGCTACACCTTC. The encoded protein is CATLKELRHGYTF.

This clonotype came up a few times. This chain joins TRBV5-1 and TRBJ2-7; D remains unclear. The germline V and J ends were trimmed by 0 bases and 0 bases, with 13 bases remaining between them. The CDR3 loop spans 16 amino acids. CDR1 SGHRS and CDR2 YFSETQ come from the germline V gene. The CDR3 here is CASSLGLGSGSYEQYF. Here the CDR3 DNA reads TGCGCCAGCAGCTTGGGGCTTGGATCGGGCTCCTACGAGCAGTACTTC.

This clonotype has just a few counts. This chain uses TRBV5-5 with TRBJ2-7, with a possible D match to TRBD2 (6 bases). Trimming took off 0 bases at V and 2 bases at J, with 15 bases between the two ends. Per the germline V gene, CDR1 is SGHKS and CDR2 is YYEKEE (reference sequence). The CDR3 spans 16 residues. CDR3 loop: CASSLGLRDGAYEQYF. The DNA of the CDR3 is TGTGCCAGCAGCTTGGGACTGCGGGACGGAGCCTACGAGCAGTACTTC.

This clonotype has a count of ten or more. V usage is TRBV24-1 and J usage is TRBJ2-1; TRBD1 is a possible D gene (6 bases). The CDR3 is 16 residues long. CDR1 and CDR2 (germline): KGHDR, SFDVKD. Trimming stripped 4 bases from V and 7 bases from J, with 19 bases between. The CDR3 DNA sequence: TGTGCCACCAGTGAGAAGGACAGCCTCAAGAGGAATGAGCAGTTCTTC. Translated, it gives CATSEKDSLKRNEQFF.

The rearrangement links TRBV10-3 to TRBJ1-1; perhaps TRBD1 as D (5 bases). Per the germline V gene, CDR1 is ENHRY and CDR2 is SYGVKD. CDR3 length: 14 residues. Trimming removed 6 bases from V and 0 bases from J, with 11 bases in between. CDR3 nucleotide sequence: TGTGCCATCAGCTGGGACGGAATGAACACTGAAGCTTTCTTT. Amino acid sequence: CAISWDGMNTEAFF.

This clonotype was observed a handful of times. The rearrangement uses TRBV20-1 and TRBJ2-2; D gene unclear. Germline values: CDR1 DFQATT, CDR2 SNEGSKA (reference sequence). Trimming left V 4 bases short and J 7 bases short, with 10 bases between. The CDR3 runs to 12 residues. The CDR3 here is CSANEKGGELFF. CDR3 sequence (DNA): TGCAGTGCTAACGAAAAAGGCGGGGAGCTGTTTTTT.

CDR3 amino acids: CASSLEGREGYGYTF. CDR3 coding DNA: TGCGCCAGCAGCTTGGAGGGACGCGAGGGCTATGGCTACACCTTC. The chain is built from TRBV5-1 and TRBJ1-2; the D gene is possibly TRBD1 (5 bases). The V gene lost 0 bases and the J gene lost 4 bases, with 13 bases spanning the gap. This CDR3 has 15 amino acids. CDR1 SGHRS and CDR2 YFSETQ come from the germline V gene.

CDR3 sequence: CASSQDMAGAGETQYF. CDR3 in DNA: TGTGCCAGCAGCCAAGATATGGCAGGGGCGGGTGAGACCCAGTACTTC. The chain carries TRBV4-2 and TRBJ2-5; a possible D gene is TRBD1 (6 bases). In germline, CDR1 is LGHNA, CDR2 YNFKEQ. Trimming left V 0 bases short and J 5 bases short, with 16 bases between. This CDR3 is built from 16 residues.

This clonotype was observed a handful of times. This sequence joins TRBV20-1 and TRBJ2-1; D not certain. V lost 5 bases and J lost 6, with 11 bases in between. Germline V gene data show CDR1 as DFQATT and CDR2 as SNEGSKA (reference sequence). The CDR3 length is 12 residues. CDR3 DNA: TGCAGTGCTGCCTTAGCCCCCAATGAGCAGTTCTTC. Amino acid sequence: CSAALAPNEQFF.

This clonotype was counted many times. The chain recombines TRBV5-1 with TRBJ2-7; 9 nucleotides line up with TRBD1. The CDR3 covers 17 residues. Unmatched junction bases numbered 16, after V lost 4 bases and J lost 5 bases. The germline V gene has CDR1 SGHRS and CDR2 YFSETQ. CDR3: CASSPKAGTGTKNEQYF. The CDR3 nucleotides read TGCGCCAGCAGCCCCAAGGCCGGGACAGGGACGAAGAACGAGCAGTACTTC.

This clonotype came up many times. CDR3 in amino acids: CSAREGGVFGNQPQHF. CDR3 nucleotides: TGCAGTGCTAGAGAAGGGGGGGTGTTCGGCAATCAGCCCCAGCATTTT. The chain recombines TRBV20-1 with TRBJ1-5, with D maybe TRBD1 (6 bases). Trimming left V 0 bases short and J 2 bases short, with 14 bases between. Germline CDR1 and CDR2: DFQATT and SNEGSKA (reference sequence). The CDR3 is made up of 16 amino acids.

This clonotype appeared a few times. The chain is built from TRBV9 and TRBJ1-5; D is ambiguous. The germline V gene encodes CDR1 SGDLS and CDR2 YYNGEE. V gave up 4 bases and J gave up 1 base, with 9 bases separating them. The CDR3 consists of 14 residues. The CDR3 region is CASSLTASNQPQHF. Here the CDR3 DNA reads TGTGCCAGCAGCCTGACGGCGAGCAATCAGCCCCAGCATTTT.

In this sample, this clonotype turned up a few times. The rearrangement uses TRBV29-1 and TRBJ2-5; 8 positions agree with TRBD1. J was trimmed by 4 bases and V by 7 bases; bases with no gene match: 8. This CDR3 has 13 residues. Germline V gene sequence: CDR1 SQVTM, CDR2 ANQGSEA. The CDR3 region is CSATGGRGETQYF. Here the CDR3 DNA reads TGCAGCGCAACAGGGGGAAGGGGAGAGACCCAGTACTTC.

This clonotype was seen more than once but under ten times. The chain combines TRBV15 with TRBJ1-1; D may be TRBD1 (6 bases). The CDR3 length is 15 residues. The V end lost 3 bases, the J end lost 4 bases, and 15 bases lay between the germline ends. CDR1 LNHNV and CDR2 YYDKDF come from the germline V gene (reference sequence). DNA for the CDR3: TGTGCCACCAGCAGGGACAGCGGGATGTTCACTGAAGCTTTCTTT. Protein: CATSRDSGMFTEAFF.

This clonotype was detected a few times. The chain's CDR3 is CASSTRGTGHFTGELFF. CDR3 sequence (DNA): TGCGCCAGCAGCACGAGAGGGACGGGACACTTCACCGGGGAGCTGTTTTTT. The chain carries TRBV5-1 and TRBJ2-2, with a possible D match to TRBD1 (6 bases). Deletions cut 4 bases from V and 4 bases from J, with 20 bases between. From germline, CDR1 is SGHRS and CDR2 YFSETQ. CDR3 length equals 17 residues.

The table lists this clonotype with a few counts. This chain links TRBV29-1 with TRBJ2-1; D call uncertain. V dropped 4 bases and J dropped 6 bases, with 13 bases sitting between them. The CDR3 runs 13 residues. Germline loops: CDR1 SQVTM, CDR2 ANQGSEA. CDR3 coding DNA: TGCAGCGTTGGAGAGGTTAGCCCCAATGAGCAGTTCTTC. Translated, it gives CSVGEVSPNEQFF.

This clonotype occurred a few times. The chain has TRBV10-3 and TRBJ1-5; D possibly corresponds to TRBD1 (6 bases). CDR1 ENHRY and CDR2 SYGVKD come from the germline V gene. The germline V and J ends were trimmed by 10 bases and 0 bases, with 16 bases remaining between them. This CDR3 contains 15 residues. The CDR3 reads CATKSTGNSNQPQHF. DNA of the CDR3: TGTGCCACCAAGAGTACAGGGAATAGCAATCAGCCCCAGCATTTT.

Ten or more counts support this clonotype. The CDR3 DNA reads as TGTGCCAGCGCCAAAGGTGGGGTCCGCTACGAGCAGTACTTC. It codes for CASAKGGVRYEQYF. This rearrangement joins TRBV7-2 to TRBJ2-7; D gene uncertain. V dropped 8 bases and J dropped 3 bases, with 17 bases sitting between them. The CDR3 sequence is 14 residues long. The germline V gene has CDR1 SGHTA and CDR2 FQGNSA.

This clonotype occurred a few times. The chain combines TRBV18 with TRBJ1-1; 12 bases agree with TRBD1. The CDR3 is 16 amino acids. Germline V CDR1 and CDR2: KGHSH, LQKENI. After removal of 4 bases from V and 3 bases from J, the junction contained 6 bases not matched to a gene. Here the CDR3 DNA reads TGTGCCAGCTCACTGGGACAGGGGGCCTTCGACACTGAAGCTTTCTTT. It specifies CASSLGQGAFDTEAFF.

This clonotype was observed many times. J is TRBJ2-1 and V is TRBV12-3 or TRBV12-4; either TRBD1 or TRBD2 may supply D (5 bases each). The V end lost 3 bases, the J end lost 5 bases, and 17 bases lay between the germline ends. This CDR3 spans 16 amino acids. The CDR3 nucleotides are TGTGCCAGCAGTTTGAGTGGGGGAGCCCTGAACAATGAGCAGTTCTTC. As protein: CASSLSGGALNNEQFF.

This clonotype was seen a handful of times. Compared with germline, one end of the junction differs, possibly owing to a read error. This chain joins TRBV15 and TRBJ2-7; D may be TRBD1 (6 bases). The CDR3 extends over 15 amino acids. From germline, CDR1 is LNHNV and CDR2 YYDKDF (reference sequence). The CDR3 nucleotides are TGTGCCACCAGCCCACCAGGGGATCCCCCTTACGAGCAGTATTTC. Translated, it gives CATSPPGDPPYEQYF. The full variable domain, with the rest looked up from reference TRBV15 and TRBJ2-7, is DAMVIQNPRYQVTQFGKPVTLSCSQTLNHNVMYWYQQKSSQAPKLLFHYYDKDFNNEADTPDNFQSRRPNTSFCFLDIRSPGLGDTAMYLCATSPPGDPPYEQYFGPGTRLTVT.

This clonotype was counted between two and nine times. The CDR3 DNA reads as TGTGCCTGGAGTGGTCAATATGAGCAGTTCTTC. It yields the protein CAWSGQYEQFF. V and J are TRBV30 and TRBJ2-1; no definite D call. The CDR3 totals 11 residues. CDR1 and CDR2 from the germline V gene are GTSNPN and SVGIG (reference sequence). Trimming shortened V by 1 base and J by 8 bases, and 6 bases separated the two germline ends. The full variable domain, with the rest looked up from reference TRBV30 and TRBJ2-1, is SQTIHQWPATLVQPVGSPLSLECTVEGTSNPNLYWYRQAAGRGLQLLFYSVGIGQISSEVPQNLSASRPQDRQFILSSKKLLLSDSGFYLCAWSGQYEQFFGPGTRLTVL.

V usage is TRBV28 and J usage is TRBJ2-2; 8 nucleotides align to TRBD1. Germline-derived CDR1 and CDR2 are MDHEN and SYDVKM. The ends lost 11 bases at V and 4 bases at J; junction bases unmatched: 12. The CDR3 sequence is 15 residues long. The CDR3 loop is CASTRQGAGTGELFF. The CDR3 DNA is TGTGCCTCCACCCGGCAGGGGGCCGGCACCGGGGAGCTGTTTTTT.

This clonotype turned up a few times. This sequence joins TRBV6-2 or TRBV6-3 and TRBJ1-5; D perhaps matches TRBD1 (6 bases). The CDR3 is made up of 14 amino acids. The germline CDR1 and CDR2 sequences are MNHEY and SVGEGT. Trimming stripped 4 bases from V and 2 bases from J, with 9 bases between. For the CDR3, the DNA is TGTGCCAGCAGTTGGGAGGGGGGCAATCAGCCCCAGCATTTT. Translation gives CASSWEGGNQPQHF.